The subject of this entry is one T cell receptor (beta chain). Its antigen is not known. Measured with immunoSEQ multiplex PCR; TCRdb has only the in-frame clones, and not every one. Here the sample spans around 100,000 clones, roughly 92% being singletons. This record comes from a study of T cell repertoires and HLA-DP antigens. The study, taken as a whole, reports: Previously undetected clones averaged about 33% and 55% against the two alleles respectively.

V was pared by 0 bases and J by 7 bases, with 13 bases between. There are 15 residues in the CDR3. Germline CDR1 ENHRY, CDR2 SYGVKD. Material: CD4+ T cells from PBMCs. The TCR sequence derives from a woman under 30 in good health and CMV-seronegative. The chain recombines TRBV10-3 with TRBJ1-5; no reliable D call. The DNA of the CDR3 is TGTGCCATCAGTGAGTCGATTGGGAACGTCCAGCCCCAGCATTTT. This codes for CAISESIGNVQPQHF.